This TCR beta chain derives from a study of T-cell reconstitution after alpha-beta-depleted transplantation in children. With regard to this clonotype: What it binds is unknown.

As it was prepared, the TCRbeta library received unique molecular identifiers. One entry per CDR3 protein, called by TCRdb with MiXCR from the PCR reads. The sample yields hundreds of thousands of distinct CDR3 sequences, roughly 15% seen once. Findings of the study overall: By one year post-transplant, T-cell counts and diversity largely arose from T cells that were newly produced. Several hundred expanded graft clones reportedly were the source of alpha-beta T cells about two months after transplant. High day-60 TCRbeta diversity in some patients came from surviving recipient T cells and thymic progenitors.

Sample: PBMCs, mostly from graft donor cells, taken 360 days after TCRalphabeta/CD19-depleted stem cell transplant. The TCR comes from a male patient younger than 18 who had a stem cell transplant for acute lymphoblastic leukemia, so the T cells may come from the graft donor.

CDR3 protein: CASRFLSSNTEAFF. CDR3 coding DNA: TGTGCCAGCAGGTTTTTAAGTTCGAACACTGAAGCTTTCTTT. The rearrangement uses TRBV27 and TRBJ1-1; no firm D call. In germline, CDR1 is MNHEY, CDR2 SMNVEV (reference sequence). The CDR3 has 14 residues. Between the trimmed V and J ends, which lost 6 bases and 1 base, there was a span of 12 bases.